This passage covers 22 T cell receptor beta chains from one sample sequenced in a study of cytomegalovirus exposure and HLA in healthy donors. 13 Jbeta primers and 60 Vbeta primers were used for the PCR. The protocol was immunoSEQ multiplex PCR, while the TCRdb copy is restricted to in-frame clones and leaves out a portion. In the table there are 110,000 to 150,000 clones, roughly 70% of which are singletons. Sequencing input: PBMCs. Receptors originate from a man aged 25 to 40 in good health and CMV-seronegative.

This clone was seen a handful of times. This chain links TRBV7-2 with TRBJ2-6, with 9 bases that match TRBD1. V dropped 0 bases and J dropped 6; count of bases not matched to a gene: 15. This CDR3 contains 20 residues. CDR1 and CDR2 (germline): SGHTA, FQGNSA. CDR3 nucleotides: TGTGCCAGCAGCTTAGCGGTGACAGGGGGAATTACTCTGGCGGCCAACGTCCTGACTTTC. Translation: CASSLAVTGGITLAANVLTF.

The chain couples TRBV28 to TRBJ2-1; 9 positions match TRBD1. This CDR3 has 19 amino acids. In germline, CDR1 is MDHEN, CDR2 SYDVKM. V shed 7 bases and J 7 bases; nucleotides not matched to a gene: 23. CDR3 sequence (DNA): TGTGCCAGCAACTATCTAGGGACAGGGATGAGGGTATTTGAGAATGAGCAGTTCTTC. Translation: CASNYLGTGMRVFENEQFF.

This chain connects TRBV5-6 to TRBJ1-3; the match to TRBD1 covers 9 bases. V shed 3 bases, J shed 2 bases, and the junction held 3 bases outside the gene matches. Germline values: CDR1 SGHDT, CDR2 YYEEEE. The CDR3 is 15 amino acids. This chain's CDR3 is CASSWGQGPGNTIYF. For the CDR3, the DNA is TGTGCCAGCAGCTGGGGACAGGGACCTGGAAACACCATATATTTT.

The gene calls are TRBV2 and TRBJ2-6; no clear D gene. Per the germline V gene, CDR1 is SNHLY and CDR2 is FYNNEI. The CDR3 loop spans 14 amino acids. Trimming took 7 bases from V and 0 from J, leaving 7 bases between them. CDR3 sequence (DNA): TGTGCCAGCATCCGCTACTCTGGGGCCAACGTCCTGACTTTC. Its translation is CASIRYSGANVLTF.

The chain combines TRBV28 with TRBJ2-7; TRBD1 matches 10 bases. Germline CDR1 reads MDHEN; CDR2 reads SYDVKM. Trimming took 11 bases from V and 3 from J; bases not matched to a gene: 7. This CDR3 is 13 amino acids long. CDR3 coding DNA: TGTGCCGGTGGCTGGGACAGGGGCTACGAGCAGTACTTC. It yields the protein CAGGWDRGYEQYF.

The chain combines TRBV9 with TRBJ2-7; 8 bases map to TRBD1. Germline CDR1 reads SGDLS; CDR2 reads YYNGEE. V lost 4 bases, J lost 2 bases, and 8 bases stayed unmatched. The CDR3 has 15 residues. The CDR3 loop reads CASSPTPQGAYEQYF. Written as DNA, the CDR3 is TGTGCCAGCAGCCCGACCCCACAGGGGGCCTACGAGCAGTACTTC.

This clone appeared a few times. The chain joins TRBV7-4 to TRBJ2-1; D is perhaps TRBD1 (6 bases). Germline CDR1 and CDR2: SGHVT and SQSDAQ. V was clipped by 5 bases and J by 3 bases, with 14 bases between them. The CDR3 has 15 residues. The CDR3 loop reads CASSDSWGRYNEQFF. CDR3 coding DNA: TGTGCCAGCAGCGACAGCTGGGGGCGCTACAATGAGCAGTTCTTC.

The J gene is TRBJ1-2, the V gene TRBV7-9; 7 nucleotides match TRBD1. The germline V gene has CDR1 SEHNR and CDR2 FQNEAQ (reference sequence). This CDR3 comprises 14 residues. With V trimmed by 5 bases and J by 4 bases, 7 bases remained unmatched. The CDR3 is CASSPDRRVYGYTF. The DNA of the CDR3 is TGTGCCAGCAGCCCGGACAGGAGGGTCTATGGCTACACCTTC.

The chain links TRBV9 to TRBJ2-7, with a tentative D call TRBD2 (6 bases). This CDR3 is 14 amino acids long. Trimming took 4 bases from V and 6 from J, leaving 17 bases between them. Germline CDR1 SGDLS, CDR2 YYNGEE. In DNA, the CDR3 is TGTGCCAGCAGCCCCCGGCCGGGAGACGGCGAGCAGTACTTC. Translation gives CASSPRPGDGEQYF.

V is TRBV5-1 and J is TRBJ1-3; a possible D gene is TRBD1 (5 bases). Per germline, CDR1 SGHRS and CDR2 YFSETQ. The CDR3 runs 18 residues. Trimming took off 2 bases at V and 0 bases at J, with 18 bases between the two ends. In nucleotides, the CDR3 is TGCGCCAGCAGCTTCGGCCTGCTTCCCCAGGGCTCTGGAAACACCATATATTTT. Protein sequence: CASSFGLLPQGSGNTIYF.

V and J are TRBV28 and TRBJ2-7; no definite D call. V dropped 9 bases and J dropped 3 bases, with 18 bases sitting between them. The CDR3 runs 14 residues. Germline assignment: CDR1 MDHEN and CDR2 SYDVKM. The CDR3 region has the DNA TGTGCCAGTTCTAACAGTGACCTCGTCTACGAGCAGTACTTC. Translating it yields CASSNSDLVYEQYF. Complete variable domain (other parts from reference TRBV28 and TRBJ2-7): DVKVTQSSRYLVKRTGEKVFLECVQDMDHENMFWYRQDPGLGLRLIYFSYDVKMKEKGDIPEGYSVSREKKERFSLILESASTNQTSMYLCASSNSDLVYEQYFGPGTRLTVT.

Here the CDR3 reads CASNQDRGDTQYF. The CDR3 DNA sequence: TGCGCCAGCAACCAGGACAGGGGAGATACGCAGTATTTT. The V gene is TRBV5-1, the J gene TRBJ2-3, with TRBD1 identical over 9 bases. Germline CDR1 and CDR2: SGHRS and YFSETQ. This CDR3 has 13 residues. V shed 6 bases, J shed 5 bases, and the junction held 4 bases outside the gene matches.

This clone was observed once. This rearrangement joins TRBV6-5 to TRBJ2-7; 7 nucleotides align to TRBD1. Losses at the gene ends were 5 bases for V and 6 bases for J; bases not matched to a gene: 7. Looked up from germline, CDR1 is MNHEY and CDR2 is SVGAGI. CDR3 length: 13 residues. This chain's CDR3 is CASSPGQSPEQYF. CDR3 in DNA: TGTGCCAGCAGTCCGGGACAGTCCCCCGAGCAGTACTTC.

This sequence joins TRBV5-1 and TRBJ2-6; D might be TRBD1 (6 bases). Germline V gene sequence: CDR1 SGHRS, CDR2 YFSETQ. The CDR3 spans 17 residues. The V end was cut by 2 bases, the J end by 2 bases, with 14 bases between. The CDR3 region has the DNA TGCGCCAGCAGCTTTGTCCTTGGGGGCCCTGGGGCCAACGTCCTGACTTTC. Translating it yields CASSFVLGGPGANVLTF.

The chain carries TRBV15 and TRBJ1-4; 9 positions match TRBD1. V lost 3 bases to trimming and J lost 7 bases; unmatched junction nucleotides: 3. The CDR3 is 14 residues long. CDR1 and CDR2 (germline): LNHNV, YYDKDF (reference sequence). The DNA of the CDR3 is TGTGCCACCAGCAGGGACAGGGGTGGTGAAAAACTGTTTTTT. Translation gives CATSRDRGGEKLFF.

This rearrangement joins TRBV5-4 to TRBJ2-1; perhaps TRBD1 as D (5 bases). Trimming pared 4 bases from V and 9 bases from J, leaving 20 bases between. Germline V CDR1 and CDR2: SGHNT, YYREEE (reference sequence). The CDR3 is made up of 15 amino acids. The chain's CDR3 is CASSAGGAGLSEQFF. CDR3 coding DNA: TGTGCCAGCAGCGCCGGTGGGGCAGGGCTTAGTGAGCAGTTCTTC.

The CDR3 nucleotides are TGTGCCAGCAGTTCGCCTGGTTTCGGGACAGGGGGCGATCAGCCCCAGCATTTT. This encodes CASSSPGFGTGGDQPQHF. J is TRBJ1-5 and V is TRBV28; 12 bases line up with TRBD1. J gave up 5 bases and V 4 bases, and 12 bases lay outside the gene matches. The CDR3 has 18 residues. Germline V lookup: CDR1 MDHEN, CDR2 SYDVKM.

The genes are TRBV6-1 and TRBJ1-2; 12 positions agree with TRBD1. The CDR3 is 18 residues long. V lost 2 bases, J lost 3 bases, and 10 bases stayed unmatched. The germline gives CDR1 MNHNS, CDR2 SASEGT. The CDR3 region is CASSEWDRGRSFHYGYTF. The CDR3 nucleotides read TGTGCCAGCAGTGAATGGGACAGGGGGCGCAGCTTCCACTATGGCTACACCTTC.

This clone appeared once. V gene TRBV2 combines with J gene TRBJ2-1; 9 bases are shared with TRBD1. Trimming cost V 2 bases and J 6 bases; bases outside gene matches: 5. The length of the CDR3 is 15 residues. The V gene's germline CDR1 is SNHLY and CDR2 FYNNEI. The CDR3 loop is CASSENGQGFNEQFF. The CDR3 DNA sequence: TGTGCCAGCAGTGAAAACGGACAGGGGTTCAATGAGCAGTTCTTC. Supplemented by reference TRBV2 and TRBJ2-1, the full variable domain reads EPEVTQTPSHQVTQMGQEVILRCVPISNHLYFYWYRQILGQKVEFLVSFYNNEISEKSEIFDDQFSVERPDGSNFTLKIRSTKLEDSAMYFCASSENGQGFNEQFFGPGTRLTVL.

The V call is TRBV5-1, the J call TRBJ1-2, with 8 bases fitting TRBD1. CDR1 SGHRS and CDR2 YFSETQ come from the germline V gene. There are 15 residues in the CDR3. V trimming: 1 base; J trimming: 6 bases; junction bases outside the gene matches: 8. This CDR3 reads CASSLQGAYEDGYTF. CDR3 coding DNA: TGCGCCAGCAGCTTGCAGGGGGCTTACGAGGATGGCTACACCTTC.

The chain combines TRBV19 with TRBJ1-5; the match to TRBD1 covers 7 bases. The CDR3 extends over 16 amino acids. Germline CDR1 LNHDA, CDR2 SQIVND (reference sequence). Trimming took 5 bases from V and 6 from J; bases not matched to a gene: 13. The CDR3 loop reads CASSSRPGQTVQPQHF. The CDR3 DNA sequence: TGTGCCAGTAGTTCTCGCCCGGGACAGACGGTTCAGCCCCAGCATTTT.

This clone was recorded once. The chain joins TRBV2 to TRBJ1-1; no clear D gene. This CDR3 has 12 residues. Germline CDR1 SNHLY, CDR2 FYNNEI. The V end lost 6 bases, the J end lost 3 bases, and 8 bases lay between the germline ends. The CDR3 region is CASSVLDTEAFF. Written as DNA, the CDR3 is TGTGCCAGCAGCGTACTTGACACTGAAGCTTTCTTT.